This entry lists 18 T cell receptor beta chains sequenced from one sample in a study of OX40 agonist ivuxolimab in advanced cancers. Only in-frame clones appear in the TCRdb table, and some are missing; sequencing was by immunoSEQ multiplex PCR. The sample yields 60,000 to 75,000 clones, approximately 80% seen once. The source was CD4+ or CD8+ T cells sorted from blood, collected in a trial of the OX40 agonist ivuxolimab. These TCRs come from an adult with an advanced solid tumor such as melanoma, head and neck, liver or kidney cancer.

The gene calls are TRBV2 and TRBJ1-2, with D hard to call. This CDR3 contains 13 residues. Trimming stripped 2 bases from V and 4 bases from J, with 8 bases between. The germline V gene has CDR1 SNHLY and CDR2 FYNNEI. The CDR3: CASSESPLYGYTF. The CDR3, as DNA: TGTGCCAGCAGTGAATCTCCTCTCTATGGCTACACCTTC.

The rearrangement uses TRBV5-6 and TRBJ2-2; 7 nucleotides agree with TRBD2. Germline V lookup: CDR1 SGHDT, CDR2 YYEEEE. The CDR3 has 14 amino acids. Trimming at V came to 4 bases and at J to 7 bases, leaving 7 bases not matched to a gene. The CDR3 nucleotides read TGTGCCAGCAGCCGGGACTATCGGGTCGGGGAGCTGTTTTTT. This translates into CASSRDYRVGELFF.

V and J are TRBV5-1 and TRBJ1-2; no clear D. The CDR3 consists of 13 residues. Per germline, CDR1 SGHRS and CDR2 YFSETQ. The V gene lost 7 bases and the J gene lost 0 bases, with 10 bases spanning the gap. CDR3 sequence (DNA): TGCGCCAGCTCGGCCGGGACTAACTATGGCTACACCTTC. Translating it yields CASSAGTNYGYTF.

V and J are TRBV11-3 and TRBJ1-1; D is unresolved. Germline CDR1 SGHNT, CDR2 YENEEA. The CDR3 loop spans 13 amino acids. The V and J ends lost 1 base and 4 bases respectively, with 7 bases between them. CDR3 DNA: TGTGCCAGCAGCTTAGGGTTAAGCACTGAAGCTTTCTTT. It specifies CASSLGLSTEAFF.

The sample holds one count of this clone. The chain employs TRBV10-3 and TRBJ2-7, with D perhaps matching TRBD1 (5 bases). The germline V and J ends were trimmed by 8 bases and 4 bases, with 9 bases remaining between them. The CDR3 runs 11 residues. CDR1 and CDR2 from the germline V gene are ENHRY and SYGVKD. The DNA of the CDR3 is TGTGCCATCGGGGCTGTGTACGAGCAGTACTTC. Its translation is CAIGAVYEQYF.

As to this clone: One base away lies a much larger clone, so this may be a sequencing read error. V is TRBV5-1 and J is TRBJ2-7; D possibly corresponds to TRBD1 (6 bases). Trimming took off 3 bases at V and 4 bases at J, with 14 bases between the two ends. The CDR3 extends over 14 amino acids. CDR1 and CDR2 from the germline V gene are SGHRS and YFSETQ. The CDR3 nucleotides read TGCGCCAGCAGCTCGGTACAGGGATCTTACGAGCAGTACTTC. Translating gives CASSSVQGSYEQYF.

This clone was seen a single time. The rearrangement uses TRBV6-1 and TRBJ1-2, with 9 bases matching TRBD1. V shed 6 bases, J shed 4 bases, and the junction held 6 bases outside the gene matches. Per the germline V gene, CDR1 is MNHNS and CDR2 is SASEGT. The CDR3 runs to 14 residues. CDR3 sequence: CASSPGTGSYGYTF. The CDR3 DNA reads TGTGCCAGCAGCCCCGGGACAGGGTCCTATGGCTACACCTTC.

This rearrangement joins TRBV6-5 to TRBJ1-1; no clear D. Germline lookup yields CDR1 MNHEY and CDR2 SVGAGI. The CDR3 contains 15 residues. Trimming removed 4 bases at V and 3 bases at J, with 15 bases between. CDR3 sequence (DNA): TGTGCCAGCAGTTCTTTCCCCCTCGGTTACACTGAAGCTTTCTTT. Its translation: CASSSFPLGYTEAFF.

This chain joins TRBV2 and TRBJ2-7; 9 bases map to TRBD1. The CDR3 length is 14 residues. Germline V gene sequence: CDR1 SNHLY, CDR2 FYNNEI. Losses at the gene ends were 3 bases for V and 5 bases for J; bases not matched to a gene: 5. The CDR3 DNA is TGTGCCAGCAGTGAGAACAGGGGGCTCAACGAGCAGTACTTC. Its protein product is CASSENRGLNEQYF.

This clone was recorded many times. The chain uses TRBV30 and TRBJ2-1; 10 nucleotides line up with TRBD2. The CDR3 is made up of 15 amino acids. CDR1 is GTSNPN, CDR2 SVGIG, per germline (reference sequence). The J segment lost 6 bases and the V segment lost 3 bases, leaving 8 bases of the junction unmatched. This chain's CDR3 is CAWSISGGASNEQFF. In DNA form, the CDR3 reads TGTGCCTGGAGCATAAGCGGGGGGGCTAGCAATGAGCAGTTCTTC.

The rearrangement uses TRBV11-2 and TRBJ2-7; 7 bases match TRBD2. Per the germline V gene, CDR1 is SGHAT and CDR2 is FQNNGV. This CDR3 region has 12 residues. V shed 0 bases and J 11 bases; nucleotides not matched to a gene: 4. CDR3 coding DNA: TGTGCCAGCAGCTTAGATCATGGGGGGGAGTACTTC. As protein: CASSLDHGGEYF.

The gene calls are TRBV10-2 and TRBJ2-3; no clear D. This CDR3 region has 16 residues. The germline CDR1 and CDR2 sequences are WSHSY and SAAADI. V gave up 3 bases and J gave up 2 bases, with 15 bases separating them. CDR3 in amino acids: CASSEGGIILTDTQYF. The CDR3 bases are TGCGCCAGCAGTGAAGGCGGCATTATTCTCACAGATACGCAGTATTTT.

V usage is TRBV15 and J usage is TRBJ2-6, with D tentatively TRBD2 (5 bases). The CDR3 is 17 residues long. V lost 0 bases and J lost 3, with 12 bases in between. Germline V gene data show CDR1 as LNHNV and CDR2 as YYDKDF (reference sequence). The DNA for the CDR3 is TGTGCCACCAGCAGAGATTTAACGGACTTTGGGGCCAACGTCCTGACTTTC. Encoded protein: CATSRDLTDFGANVLTF.

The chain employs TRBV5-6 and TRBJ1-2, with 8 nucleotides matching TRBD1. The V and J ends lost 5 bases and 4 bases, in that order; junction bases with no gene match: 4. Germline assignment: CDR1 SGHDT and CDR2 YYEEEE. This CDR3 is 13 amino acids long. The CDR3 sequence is CASSRQGPYGYTF. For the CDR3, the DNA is TGTGCCAGCAGTCGACAGGGGCCCTATGGCTACACCTTC.

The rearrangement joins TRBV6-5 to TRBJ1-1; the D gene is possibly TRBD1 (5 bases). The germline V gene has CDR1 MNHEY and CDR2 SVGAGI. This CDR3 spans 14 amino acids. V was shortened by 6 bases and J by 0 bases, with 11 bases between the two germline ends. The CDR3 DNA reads TGTGCCAGCAGCACTCTGGGGGTGAACACTGAAGCTTTCTTT. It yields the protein CASSTLGVNTEAFF.

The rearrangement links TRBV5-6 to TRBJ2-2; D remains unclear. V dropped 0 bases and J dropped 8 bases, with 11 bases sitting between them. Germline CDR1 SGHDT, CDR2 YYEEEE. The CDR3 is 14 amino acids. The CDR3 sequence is CASSLDPGAGELFF. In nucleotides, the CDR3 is TGTGCCAGCAGCTTGGACCCGGGTGCTGGGGAGCTGTTTTTT.

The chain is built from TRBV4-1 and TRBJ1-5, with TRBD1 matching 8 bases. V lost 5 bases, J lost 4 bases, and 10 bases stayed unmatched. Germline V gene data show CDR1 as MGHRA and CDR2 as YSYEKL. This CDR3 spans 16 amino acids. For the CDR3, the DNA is TGCGCCAGCAGCGGACAGGGAGGGACAGGTAATCAGCCCCAGCATTTT. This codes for CASSGQGGTGNQPQHF.

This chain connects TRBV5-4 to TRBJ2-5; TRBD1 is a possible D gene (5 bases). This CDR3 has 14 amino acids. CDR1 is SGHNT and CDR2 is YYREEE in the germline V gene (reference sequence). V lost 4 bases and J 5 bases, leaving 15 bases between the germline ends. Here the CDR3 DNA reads TGTGCCAGCAGCCCTCAGGGTGTTGAGGAGACCCAGTACTTC. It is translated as CASSPQGVEETQYF.